This T cell receptor beta chain was observed in a study of radiation and T cells in renal cell carcinoma. The time point: blood 4 weeks post-SBRT, at nephrectomy. Specified treatment: 15 Gy SBRT to primary tumor, nephrectomy 4 weeks later. Nephrectomy followed 15 Gy stereotactic body radiation by 4 weeks. This clone appeared once. Antigen specificity is unknown. Other DNA sequences from this sample encode an identical CDR3 as well. Study results and caveats: From baseline, blood top tumor clonotypes peaked at 2 weeks post-radiation.

With 3 bases removed from V and 5 bases from J, the gap between germline ends came to 6 bases. This CDR3 is built from 11 residues. The germline gives CDR1 SQVTM, CDR2 ANQGSEA. Sequencing was performed with immunoSEQ multiplex PCR; in TCRdb, only in-frame clones are kept and a portion is missing. Among about 83,000 clones, around 78% were seen once, and the ten largest hold about 2.4%. This sample comprised blood, obtained from a patient whose treatment included radiotherapy and nephrectomy. The receptor's source is a woman aged 55-70 years with renal cell carcinoma. The gene calls are TRBV29-1 and TRBJ2-3; D is perhaps TRBD2 (6 bases). CDR3 DNA: TGCAGCGTTGACGGGGGAGATACGCAGTATTTT. It codes for CSVDGGDTQYF.